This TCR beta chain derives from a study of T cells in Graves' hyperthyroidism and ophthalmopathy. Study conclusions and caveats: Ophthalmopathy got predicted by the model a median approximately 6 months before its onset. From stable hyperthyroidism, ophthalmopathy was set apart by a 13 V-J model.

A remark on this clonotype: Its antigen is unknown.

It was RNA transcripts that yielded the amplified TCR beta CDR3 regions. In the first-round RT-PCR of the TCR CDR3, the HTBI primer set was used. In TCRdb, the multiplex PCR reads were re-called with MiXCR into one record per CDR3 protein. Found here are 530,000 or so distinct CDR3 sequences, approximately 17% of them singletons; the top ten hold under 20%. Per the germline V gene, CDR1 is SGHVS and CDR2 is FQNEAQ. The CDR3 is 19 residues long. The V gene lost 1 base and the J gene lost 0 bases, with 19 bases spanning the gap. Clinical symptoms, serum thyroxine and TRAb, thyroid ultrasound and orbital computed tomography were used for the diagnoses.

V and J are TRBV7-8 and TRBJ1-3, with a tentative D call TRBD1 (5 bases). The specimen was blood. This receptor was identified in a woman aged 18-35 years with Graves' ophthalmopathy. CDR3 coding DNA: TGTGCCAGCAGCTTAGTGGGGGGGGTCAGGGACGGCTCTGGAAACACCATATATTTT. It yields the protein CASSLVGGVRDGSGNTIYF.